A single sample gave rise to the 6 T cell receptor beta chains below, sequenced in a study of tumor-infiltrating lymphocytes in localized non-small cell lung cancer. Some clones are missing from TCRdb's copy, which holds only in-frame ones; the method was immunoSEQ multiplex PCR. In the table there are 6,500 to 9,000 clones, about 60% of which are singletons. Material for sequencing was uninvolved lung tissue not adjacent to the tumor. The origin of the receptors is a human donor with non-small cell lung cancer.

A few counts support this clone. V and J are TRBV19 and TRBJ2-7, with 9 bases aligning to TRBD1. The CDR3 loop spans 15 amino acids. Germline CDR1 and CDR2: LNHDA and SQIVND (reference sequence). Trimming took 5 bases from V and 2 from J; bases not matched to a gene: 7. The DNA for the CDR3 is TGTGCCAGTAGTCCCCAGGGACAGGGACCCTACGAGCAGTACTTC. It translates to CASSPQGQGPYEQYF.

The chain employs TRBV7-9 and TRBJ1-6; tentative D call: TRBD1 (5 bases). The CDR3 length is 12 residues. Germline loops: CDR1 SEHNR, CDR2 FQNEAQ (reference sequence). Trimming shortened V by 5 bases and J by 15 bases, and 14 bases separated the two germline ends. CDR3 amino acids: CASSPTPGDLHF. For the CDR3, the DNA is TGTGCCAGCAGCCCCACTCCGGGGGACCTCCACTTT.

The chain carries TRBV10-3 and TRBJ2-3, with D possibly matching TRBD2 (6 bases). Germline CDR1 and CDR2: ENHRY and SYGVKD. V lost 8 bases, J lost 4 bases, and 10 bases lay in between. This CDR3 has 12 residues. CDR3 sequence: CAISGGADTQYF. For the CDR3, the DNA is TGTGCCATCTCCGGCGGGGCAGATACGCAGTATTTT.

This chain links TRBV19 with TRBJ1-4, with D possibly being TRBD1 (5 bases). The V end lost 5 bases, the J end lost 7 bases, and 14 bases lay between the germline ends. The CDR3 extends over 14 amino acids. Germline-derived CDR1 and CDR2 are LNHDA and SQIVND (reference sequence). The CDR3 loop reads CASSQPGLGEKLFF. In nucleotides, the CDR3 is TGTGCCAGTAGTCAACCGGGGCTTGGTGAAAAACTGTTTTTT. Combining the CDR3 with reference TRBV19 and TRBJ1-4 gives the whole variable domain DGGITQSPKYLFRKEGQNVTLSCEQNLNHDAMYWYRQDPGQGLRLIYYSQIVNDFQKGDIAEGYSVSREKKESFPLTVTSAQKNPTAFYLCASSQPGLGEKLFFGSGTQLSVL.

CDR3 amino acids: CASNYGYTF. The CDR3 DNA follows: TGTGCCAGCAACTATGGCTACACCTTC. V is TRBV11-2 and J is TRBJ1-2; D is unclear. The V gene lost 7 bases and the J gene lost 3 bases, with 0 bases spanning the gap. Germline lookup yields CDR1 SGHAT and CDR2 FQNNGV. This CDR3 contains 9 residues.

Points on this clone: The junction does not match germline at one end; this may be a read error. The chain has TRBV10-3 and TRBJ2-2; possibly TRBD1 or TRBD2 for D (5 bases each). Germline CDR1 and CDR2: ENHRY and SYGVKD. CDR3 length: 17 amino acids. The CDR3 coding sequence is TGTGCCAGCAGTTATGGGACGGGTTCAATTCGCACCGGGGAGCTGTTTTTT. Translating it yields CASSYGTGSIRTGELFF.